These 29 T cell receptor beta chains were all obtained from the same sample, sequenced in a study of a mutant IDH1 vaccine in newly diagnosed glioma. No antigen has been assigned to these receptors. Time point denoted: week 23, last vaccination. Topical imiquimod was applied with each vaccine dose, which held 300 ug of mutant IDH1 20-mer peptide. The assay was immunoSEQ multiplex PCR, and TCRdb's table has in-frame clones only and misses some. The data contain tens of thousands of clones, almost 85% of them seen just once; the ten biggest clones take up 2% to 2.5%. The sequencing used PBMCs, collected from a glioma patient whose treatment included an IDH1 peptide vaccine. These receptors were collected from a man aged 25 to 40 with glioma. Some clones in this sample may be carry-over from other donors' samples.

The rearrangement links TRBV5-8 to TRBJ1-1; a possible D gene is TRBD1 (5 bases). Per the germline V gene, CDR1 is SGHTS and CDR2 is YDEGEE. The V and J ends lost 4 bases and 1 base respectively, with 14 bases between them. The CDR3 sequence is 15 residues long. DNA for the CDR3: TGTGCCAGCAGCCTGAGGGGCAGCCCGAACACTGAAGCTTTCTTT. It translates to CASSLRGSPNTEAFF.

This chain connects TRBV9 to TRBJ2-1; D might be TRBD2 (5 bases). The CDR3 is 13 amino acids. Trimming stripped 2 bases from V and 9 bases from J, with 12 bases between. Per the germline V gene, CDR1 is SGDLS and CDR2 is YYNGEE. The CDR3 sequence is CASSVVTAGEQFF. The CDR3 region has the DNA TGTGCCAGCAGCGTGGTTACCGCGGGTGAGCAGTTCTTC.

The V gene is TRBV9, the J gene TRBJ2-7; 8 nucleotides line up with TRBD1. The J segment lost 7 bases and the V segment lost 4 bases, leaving 7 bases of the junction unmatched. CDR1 SGDLS and CDR2 YYNGEE come from the germline V gene. The CDR3 contains 13 residues. This chain's CDR3 is CASSLYTGGEQYF. The CDR3 DNA sequence: TGTGCCAGCAGCTTGTACACAGGGGGAGAGCAGTACTTC.

The rearrangement uses TRBV19 and TRBJ2-5, with D unclear. CDR1 is LNHDA, CDR2 SQIVND, per germline (reference sequence). V shed 0 bases and J shed 1 base, with 6 bases lying between them. The CDR3 covers 14 residues. The CDR3 loop reads CASSIEWAQETQYF. DNA for the CDR3: TGTGCCAGTAGTATAGAATGGGCCCAAGAGACCCAGTACTTC.

J is TRBJ1-1 and V is TRBV5-6; D is possibly TRBD1 (6 bases). V was clipped by 3 bases and J by 4 bases, with 16 bases between them. Germline lookup yields CDR1 SGHDT and CDR2 YYEEEE. This CDR3 has 15 amino acids. The CDR3 spells CASSSSGGFGTEAFF. CDR3 nucleotides: TGTGCCAGCAGCTCAAGTGGGGGCTTTGGCACTGAAGCTTTCTTT. Supplemented by reference TRBV5-6 and TRBJ1-1, the full variable domain reads DAGVTQSPTHLIKTRGQQVTLRCSPKSGHDTVSWYQQALGQGPQFIFQYYEEEERQRGNFPDRFSGHQFPNYSSELNVNALLLGDSALYLCASSSSGGFGTEAFFGQGTRLTVV.

This chain connects TRBV7-9 to TRBJ2-3; D gene ambiguous. Germline lookup yields CDR1 SEHNR and CDR2 FQNEAQ (reference sequence). The CDR3 totals 13 residues. The ends were cut back, 1 base at V and 2 bases at J, with 4 bases in the middle. The CDR3, as DNA: TGTGCCAGCAGCTTAGGTCCCACAGATACGCAGTATTTT. It translates to CASSLGPTDTQYF.

This chain links TRBV2 with TRBJ1-5; TRBD1 matches 8 bases. The J segment lost 6 bases and the V segment lost 6 bases, leaving 13 bases of the junction unmatched. CDR1 and CDR2 from the germline V gene are SNHLY and FYNNEI. The CDR3 loop spans 16 amino acids. This CDR3 reads CASSPGQGSVSQPQHF. As DNA, the CDR3 is TGTGCCAGCAGCCCTGGACAGGGTAGTGTCAGTCAGCCCCAGCATTTT.

The chain is built from TRBV5-6 and TRBJ2-5; possibly TRBD1 for D (6 bases). Trimming left V 5 bases short and J 4 bases short, with 9 bases between. CDR3 length: 12 amino acids. The germline CDR1 and CDR2 sequences are SGHDT and YYEEEE. The CDR3 coding sequence is TGTGCCAGCAGATTACAGGGAGAGACCCAGTACTTC. It yields the protein CASRLQGETQYF.

J is TRBJ2-7 and V is TRBV6-1; the D gene is possibly TRBD1 (5 bases). Germline CDR1 is MNHNS and CDR2 is SASEGT. The CDR3 has 13 amino acids. V lost 7 bases and J lost 0, with 10 bases in between. The CDR3 DNA reads TGTGCCAGCACCAGGGCGATCTCCTACGAGCAGTACTTC. It codes for CASTRAISYEQYF.

V usage is TRBV6-4 and J usage is TRBJ2-3; the D is unclear. Trimming took off 0 bases at V and 5 bases at J, with 6 bases between the two ends. The CDR3 runs to 13 residues. Germline V gives CDR1 MRHNA, CDR2 SNTAGT. DNA of the CDR3: TGTGCCAGCAGTGACTCGTTTCAAGATACGCAGTATTTT. It is translated as CASSDSFQDTQYF.

This chain links TRBV2 with TRBJ2-7, with a tentative D call TRBD2 (6 bases). CDR3 length equals 14 residues. The V gene's germline CDR1 is SNHLY and CDR2 FYNNEI. The V end was cut by 11 bases, the J end by 1 base, with 18 bases between. The CDR3 coding sequence is TGTGCCGGGGGGACGGGGCGGGGATCCTACGAGCAGTACTTC. It translates to CAGGTGRGSYEQYF. Full variable domain (rest looked up from reference TRBV2 and TRBJ2-7): EPEVTQTPSHQVTQMGQEVILRCVPISNHLYFYWYRQILGQKVEFLVSFYNNEISEKSEIFDDQFSVERPDGSNFTLKIRSTKLEDSAMYFCAGGTGRGSYEQYFGPGTRLTVT.

The V gene is TRBV28, the J gene TRBJ2-1; TRBD2 matches at 10 bases. Germline-derived CDR1 and CDR2 are MDHEN and SYDVKM. The ends lost 5 bases at V and 6 bases at J; junction bases unmatched: 10. This CDR3 has 16 residues. CDR3 amino acids: CASSLRSGGAGNEQFF. The CDR3 nucleotides are TGTGCCAGCAGTCTGAGAAGCGGGGGGGCCGGCAATGAGCAGTTCTTC.

The chain uses TRBV6-5 and TRBJ2-2; 8 positions match TRBD1. Trimming at V came to 8 bases and at J to 6 bases, leaving 11 bases not matched to a gene. The CDR3 runs to 15 residues. Germline CDR1 MNHEY, CDR2 SVGAGI. The CDR3: CASLGDRNRAGELFF. Here the CDR3 DNA reads TGTGCCAGCTTAGGGGACAGGAATAGAGCCGGGGAGCTGTTTTTT.

The chain uses TRBV11-3 and TRBJ2-2, with TRBD2 matching 8 bases. This CDR3 has 14 amino acids. Germline trimming cut 8 bases from V and 4 bases from J; bases unmatched to any gene: 6. CDR1 SGHNT and CDR2 YENEEA come from the germline V gene. CDR3: CASSRGGGTGELFF. The CDR3 bases are TGTGCCAGCTCCCGGGGGGGAGGCACCGGGGAGCTGTTTTTT.

The CDR3 DNA is TGTGCCAGCAGTCCCATTGGGGACATATCGAGCGAGCAGTACTTC. It yields the protein CASSPIGDISSEQYF. The chain has TRBV7-6 and TRBJ2-7; D is perhaps TRBD1 (6 bases). The CDR3 is made up of 15 amino acids. V lost 6 bases and J 6 bases, leaving 21 bases between the germline ends. Germline-derived CDR1 and CDR2 are SGHVS and FNYEAQ.

The rearrangement links TRBV7-2 to TRBJ2-1; D unresolved. The V end lost 2 bases, the J end lost 0 bases, and 5 bases lay between the germline ends. The CDR3 has 14 residues. Looked up from germline, CDR1 is SGHTA and CDR2 is FQGNSA. The CDR3 is CASSLSASYNEQFF. CDR3 nucleotide sequence: TGTGCCAGCAGCTTATCGGCCTCCTACAATGAGCAGTTCTTC.

This clone was seen only once. This rearrangement joins TRBV15 to TRBJ1-2; tentative D call: TRBD1 (6 bases). The germline V and J ends were trimmed by 5 bases and 4 bases, with 11 bases remaining between them. CDR1 LNHNV and CDR2 YYDKDF come from the germline V gene (reference sequence). The CDR3 spans 13 residues. The CDR3: CATSPGQLYGYTF. The CDR3 DNA sequence: TGTGCCACCAGCCCAGGACAGCTCTATGGCTACACCTTC.

The chain recombines TRBV7-9 with TRBJ2-3; no clear D. Germline V gene lookup returns CDR1 SEHNR and CDR2 FQNEAQ (reference sequence). This CDR3 has 13 amino acids. Trimming removed 0 bases at V and 0 bases at J, with 1 base between. The CDR3 sequence: CASSLASTDTQYF. The CDR3 region has the DNA TGTGCCAGCAGCTTAGCTAGCACAGATACGCAGTATTTT.

This sequence joins TRBV9 and TRBJ1-4; TRBD1 aligns across 7 bases. This CDR3 spans 14 amino acids. V lost 3 bases, J lost 5 bases, and 4 bases stayed unmatched. Germline CDR1 and CDR2: SGDLS and YYNGEE. The CDR3: CASSAGTANEKLFF. In DNA, the CDR3 is TGTGCCAGCAGCGCCGGGACAGCGAATGAAAAACTGTTTTTT.

J is TRBJ2-3 and V is TRBV5-1, with TRBD2 identical over 14 bases. The J segment lost 3 bases and the V segment lost 4 bases, leaving 7 bases of the junction unmatched. CDR3 size: 17 residues. CDR1 and CDR2 from the germline V gene are SGHRS and YFSETQ. The chain's CDR3 is CASSPGLAGGGTDTQYF. DNA of the CDR3: TGCGCCAGCAGCCCCGGACTAGCGGGGGGAGGGACAGATACGCAGTATTTT.

This chain links TRBV6-1 with TRBJ1-1, with 10 bases aligning to TRBD1. V was clipped by 6 bases and J by 2 bases; unmatched bases: 3. The CDR3 is 14 amino acids. CDR1 and CDR2 (germline): MNHNS, SASEGT. The CDR3 protein is CASRDRGLNTEAFF. DNA of the CDR3: TGTGCCAGCAGAGACAGGGGGCTAAACACTGAAGCTTTCTTT.

The CDR3 DNA reads TGTGCCAGCAGTGAATATTTGGGGGCCTCCTACGAGCAGTACTTC. Its translation: CASSEYLGASYEQYF. This chain uses TRBV2 with TRBJ2-7; D is perhaps TRBD1 (6 bases). From germline, CDR1 is SNHLY and CDR2 FYNNEI. The CDR3 extends over 15 amino acids. Between the trimmed V and J ends, which lost 2 bases and 0 bases, there was a span of 11 bases.

This clone showed up just a few times. This same CDR3 is encoded by further DNA sequences in the sample. CDR3 protein: CASSLLGYGYTF. As DNA, the CDR3 is TGTGCCAGCAGTTTATTGGGGTATGGCTACACCTTC. J is TRBJ1-2 and V is TRBV28; no firm D call. Trimming left V 1 base short and J 5 bases short, with 5 bases between. This CDR3 is built from 12 residues. Germline CDR1 reads MDHEN; CDR2 reads SYDVKM.

The chain couples TRBV5-5 to TRBJ1-3, with D unresolved. The length of the CDR3 is 15 residues. Between the trimmed V and J ends, which lost 2 bases and 0 bases, there was a span of 9 bases. Germline-derived CDR1 and CDR2 are SGHKS and YYEKEE (reference sequence). The CDR3 sequence: CASSLTDDSGNTIYF. The DNA of the CDR3 is TGTGCCAGCAGCTTAACGGATGACTCTGGAAACACCATATATTTT.

This rearrangement joins TRBV11-2 to TRBJ2-1, with 11 bases that match TRBD1. The germline gives CDR1 SGHAT, CDR2 FQNNGV. The CDR3 is made up of 17 amino acids. V shed 0 bases, J shed 2 bases, and the junction held 3 bases outside the gene matches. The CDR3 nucleotides read TGTGCCAGCAGCTTAGATCGGGACAGGGGGACCTACAATGAGCAGTTCTTC. This encodes CASSLDRDRGTYNEQFF.

The CDR3 loop reads CATRWGGGSYEQYF. Written as DNA, the CDR3 is TGTGCCACCCGGTGGGGCGGGGGGTCCTACGAGCAGTACTTC. This chain joins TRBV15 and TRBJ2-7, with TRBD2 identical over 8 bases. Trimming took 8 bases from V and 1 from J; bases not matched to a gene: 7. The germline CDR1 and CDR2 sequences are LNHNV and YYDKDF (reference sequence). The CDR3 has 14 amino acids.

In regard to this clone: Different DNA sequences within this sample yield the same CDR3. This sequence joins TRBV4-1 and TRBJ1-5; D gene ambiguous. The germline gives CDR1 MGHRA, CDR2 YSYEKL. V was shortened by 3 bases and J by 2 bases, with 5 bases between the two germline ends. The CDR3 has 13 amino acids. The DNA of the CDR3 is TGCGCCAGCAGCCAGAGGGGCAATCAGCCCCAGCATTTT. Amino acid sequence: CASSQRGNQPQHF.

V is TRBV30 and J is TRBJ1-2, with D uncertain. This CDR3 spans 13 amino acids. The germline V gene has CDR1 GTSNPN and CDR2 SVGIG (reference sequence). V shed 5 bases and J shed 4 bases, with 14 bases lying between them. This CDR3 reads CAWSQGNTYGYTF. The CDR3 DNA reads TGTGCCTGGTCTCAAGGGAATACCTATGGCTACACCTTC.

The V and J genes are TRBV11-1 and TRBJ2-1; 8 bases fit TRBD1. This CDR3 contains 15 residues. Germline loops: CDR1 SGHAT, CDR2 FQDESV (reference sequence). V dropped 4 bases and J dropped 8; count of bases not matched to a gene: 10. The CDR3 reads CASSSTGVGQDEQFF. For the CDR3, the DNA is TGTGCCAGCAGCTCGACTGGGGTGGGACAGGATGAGCAGTTCTTC.